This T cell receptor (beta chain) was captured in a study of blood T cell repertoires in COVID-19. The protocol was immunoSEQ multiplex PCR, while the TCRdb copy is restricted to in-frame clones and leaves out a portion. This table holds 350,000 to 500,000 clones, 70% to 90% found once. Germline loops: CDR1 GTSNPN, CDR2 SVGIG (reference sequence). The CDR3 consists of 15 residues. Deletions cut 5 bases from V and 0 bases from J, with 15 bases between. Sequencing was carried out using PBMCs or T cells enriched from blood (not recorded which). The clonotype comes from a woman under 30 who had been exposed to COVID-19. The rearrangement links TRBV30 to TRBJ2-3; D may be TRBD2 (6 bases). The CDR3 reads CAWAIAVSSTDTQYF. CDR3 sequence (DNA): TGTGCCTGGGCTATAGCGGTTTCTAGCACAGATACGCAGTATTTT.